Each of the 10 T cell receptor beta chains below was sequenced from the same sample in a study of CD8 T cells in ankylosing spondylitis. General study points: Characteristic of ankylosing spondylitis blood, it appeared, was a TCR beta motif comprising about eight highly homologous variants.

TCRdb itself ran the 5' RACE reads through MiXCR, one entry per CDR3 protein. Here the sample spans approximately 300,000 distinct CDR3 sequences, 6.5% to 10% being singletons. Their antigens remain unidentified. The sample was blood, either unsorted or a sorted T cell fraction (not recorded which). Source of these receptors: a male donor with ankylosing spondylitis.

In DNA, the CDR3 is TGCGCCAGCAGCTTGGATACTAGCTCCTACGAGCAGTACTTC. Translated: CASSLDTSSYEQYF. The chain recombines TRBV5-1 with TRBJ2-7, with a possible D match to TRBD2 (5 bases). V gave up 0 bases and J gave up 0 bases, with 7 bases separating them. The CDR3 loop spans 14 amino acids. Per the germline V gene, CDR1 is SGHRS and CDR2 is YFSETQ.

V gene TRBV7-2 combines with J gene TRBJ1-2, with a tentative D call TRBD1 (5 bases). V was pared by 5 bases and J by 2 bases, with 12 bases between. Germline-derived CDR1 and CDR2 are SGHTA and FQGNSA. The CDR3 is 14 residues long. CDR3 region: CASSRGRTNYGYTF. The CDR3 coding sequence is TGTGCCAGCAGCCGGGGCAGGACCAACTATGGCTACACCTTC.

The J gene is TRBJ1-1, the V gene TRBV7-9, with no clear D. The CDR3 has 14 residues. The germline gives CDR1 SEHNR, CDR2 FQNEAQ (reference sequence). V lost 6 bases to trimming and J lost 2 bases, with 13 bases between them. In DNA form, the CDR3 reads TGTGCCAGCAGTCAATATTGGGAAAACACTGAAGCTTTCTTT. This codes for CASSQYWENTEAFF.

This clonotype was recorded at least ten times. This chain joins TRBV20-1 and TRBJ2-2; 10 nucleotides line up with TRBD2. This CDR3 region has 15 residues. V shed 6 bases, J shed 4 bases, and the junction held 8 bases outside the gene matches. The germline gives CDR1 DFQATT, CDR2 SNEGSKA (reference sequence). CDR3 sequence reads: CSARRLAGVTGELFF. The CDR3 nucleotides are TGCAGTGCCCGCCGGCTAGCGGGAGTCACCGGGGAGCTGTTTTTT.

Concerning this clonotype: The CDR3 does not close with the conserved phenylalanine or tryptophan, likely indicating a read error. The V call is TRBV12-3 or TRBV12-4, the J call TRBJ1-3; the D gene is possibly TRBD1 (5 bases). The V and J ends lost 5 bases and 4 bases respectively, with 15 bases between them. The CDR3 runs 15 residues. CDR3 sequence reads: CASSQGPFHGNTIYV. In DNA form, the CDR3 reads TGTGCCAGCAGTCAGGGCCCGTTTCACGGAAACACCATATATGTT.

Many counts were recorded for this clonotype. V is TRBV12-3 or TRBV12-4 and J is TRBJ2-7, with 9 bases that match TRBD2. This CDR3 region has 15 residues. V trimming: 5 bases; J trimming: 2 bases; junction bases outside the gene matches: 7. CDR3 protein: CASSPRASGAYEQYF. The CDR3 nucleotides are TGTGCCAGCAGTCCGCGGGCTAGCGGGGCCTACGAGCAGTACTTC.

This chain joins TRBV27 and TRBJ2-1; perhaps TRBD2 as D (5 bases). Germline values: CDR1 MNHEY, CDR2 SMNVEV (reference sequence). V was trimmed by 6 bases and J by 4 bases, leaving 10 bases between them. The CDR3 contains 13 residues. In nucleotides, the CDR3 is TGTGCCAGCAGAATCGGGGTATACAATGAGCAGTTCTTC. It translates to CASRIGVYNEQFF.

The V and J genes are TRBV3-1 and TRBJ2-1; D is undetermined. Germline lookup yields CDR1 LGHDT and CDR2 YNNKEL (reference sequence). The germline V and J ends were trimmed by 1 base and 9 bases, with 10 bases remaining between them. This CDR3 region has 13 residues. In DNA, the CDR3 is TGTGCCAGCAGCCAAGTTGCTTTGGGTGAGCAGTTCTTC. Translation: CASSQVALGEQFF.

This clonotype has more than one count but fewer than ten. The V gene is TRBV27, the J gene TRBJ1-1, with 9 positions matching TRBD1. Germline CDR1 reads MNHEY; CDR2 reads SMNVEV (reference sequence). V gave up 2 bases and J gave up 2 bases; unmatched junction bases: 21. This CDR3 region has 21 residues. As DNA, the CDR3 is TGTGCCAGCAGTTTAAGGGCTCCCGGGACAGGGACCCTAAGCAGAAACACTGAAGCTTTCTTT. This codes for CASSLRAPGTGTLSRNTEAFF.

V is TRBV6-5 and J is TRBJ2-2; tentative D call: TRBD2 (6 bases). V was pared by 2 bases and J by 1 base, with 8 bases between. The CDR3 loop spans 15 amino acids. CDR1 and CDR2 from the germline V gene are MNHEY and SVGAGI. CDR3 nucleotide sequence: TGTGCCAGCAGTTACGGGCGGGGGAACACCGGGGAGCTGTTTTTT. Amino acids: CASSYGRGNTGELFF.